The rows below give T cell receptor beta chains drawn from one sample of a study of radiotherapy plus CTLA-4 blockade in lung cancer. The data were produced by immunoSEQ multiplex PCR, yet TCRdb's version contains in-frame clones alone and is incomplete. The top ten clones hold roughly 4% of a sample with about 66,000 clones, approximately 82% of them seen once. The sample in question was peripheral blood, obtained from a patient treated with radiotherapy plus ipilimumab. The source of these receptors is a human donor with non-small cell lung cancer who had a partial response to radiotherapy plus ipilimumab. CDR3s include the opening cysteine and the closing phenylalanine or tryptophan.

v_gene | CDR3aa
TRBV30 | CAWSAPATNTGELFF
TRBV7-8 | CASSFYDEQYF
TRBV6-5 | CASSYSRDNYEQYF
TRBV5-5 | CASSLEARNYGYTF
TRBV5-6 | CASSWDRGSGELFF
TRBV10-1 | CASSSTGVQAGELFF
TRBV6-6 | CASSYGPNTDTQYF
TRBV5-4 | CASSLARRGRAGTEAFF
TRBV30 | CAWSPGTGDEKLFF
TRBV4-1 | CASSQQGNYGYTF
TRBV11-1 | CASTRGWEQETQYF
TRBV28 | CASSPRDSMWGYTF
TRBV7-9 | CASSRDSSYEQYF
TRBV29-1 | CSARWDRDYNEQFF
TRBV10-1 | CASSDSYYNEQFF
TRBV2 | CATSQTGRAKNIQYF
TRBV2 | CASNFGQGWQETQYF
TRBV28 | CASRKLQETHGYTF
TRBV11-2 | CASSLDLMPQGTEAFF
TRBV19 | CASSIGRDRNTEAFF
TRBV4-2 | CASSQDRRSYEQYF
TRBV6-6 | CASRRLAGVGYNEQFF
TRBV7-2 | CASSSGLADITDTQYF
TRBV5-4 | CASSLAGKKETQYF
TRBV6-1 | CASSDGGRYGYTF
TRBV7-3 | CASSQQGPPNIQYF
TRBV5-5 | CASSKQGPPSTDTQYF
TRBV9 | CASSATGTSGRGQETQYF
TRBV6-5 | CASSPRGDSNQPQHF
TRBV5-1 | CASSLSRVNTEAFF
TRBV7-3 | CASSLGEGGLVRVSEQYF
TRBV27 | CASSTSGRASVQQFF
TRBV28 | CASTPSSGTGGEEQYF
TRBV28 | CASSFVLGTDTQYF
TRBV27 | CASSLRGAYEQYF
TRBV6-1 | CATTDTYEQYF
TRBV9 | CASSGRGQETQYF
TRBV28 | CASSLPKNTGELFF
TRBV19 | CASRTGQTNEQFF
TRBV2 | CASSPQGAGNTIYF
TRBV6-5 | CASSRALTEAFF
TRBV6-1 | CASGPAPGQDYEQYF
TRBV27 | CASSFSSGGVGYTF
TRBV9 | CASSFHKGSGREADTQYF
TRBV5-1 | CASSLARNRGSPGANVLTF
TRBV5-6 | CASSGIAGGLLNEQFF
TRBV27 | CASSLSGQLNTGELFF
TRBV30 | CAWGTGTSAYNEQFF
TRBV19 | CASSILAGGYGYTF
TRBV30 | CAWTLRGRETQYF
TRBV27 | CASHTGGLAGTYNEQFF
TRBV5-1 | CASSAAGEETQYF
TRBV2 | CASAGTRAQETQYF
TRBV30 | CAWCTKQGLNSGANVLTF